The 30 T cell receptor beta chains given below trace back to one sample, sequenced in a study of T cell responses to AZD1222 COVID-19 vaccine. Data came from immunoSEQ multiplex PCR; TCRdb stores just in-frame clones and leaves some out. In the table there are about 150,000 clones, around 93% of which are singletons. Sequenced material: peripheral blood, taken on day 0 of AZD1222 vaccination. These receptor sequences come from an adult in good health.

The chain is built from TRBV14 and TRBJ2-4, with 10 bases matching TRBD1. Germline V gene data show CDR1 as SGHDN and CDR2 as FVKESK. The CDR3 consists of 13 residues. V was clipped by 4 bases and J by 7 bases; unmatched bases: 1. The CDR3 loop reads CASSRTGGNIQYF. The CDR3 DNA reads as TGTGCCAGCAGCCGGACAGGGGGGAACATTCAGTACTTC.

The rearrangement joins TRBV6-5 to TRBJ2-5, with 8 nucleotides matching TRBD1. The CDR3 runs to 14 residues. The junction had 7 bases not matched to a gene; V was cut back by 4 bases and J by 6 bases. Germline V gene data show CDR1 as MNHEY and CDR2 as SVGAGI. CDR3 loop: CASSFKSGGKTQYF. The CDR3 DNA is TGTGCCAGCAGTTTCAAATCAGGGGGCAAGACCCAGTACTTC.

This sequence joins TRBV7-6 and TRBJ2-1; 11 nucleotides match TRBD1. CDR3 size: 15 residues. Germline values: CDR1 SGHVS, CDR2 FNYEAQ. V gave up 5 bases and J gave up 5 bases; unmatched junction bases: 5. The CDR3, as DNA: TGTGCCAGCAGCCCCGGACAGGGGGCCCACAATGAGCAGTTCTTC. Amino acid sequence: CASSPGQGAHNEQFF.

J is TRBJ2-7 and V is TRBV6-1; TRBD2 matches 12 bases. V shed 1 base, J shed 7 bases, and the junction held 2 bases outside the gene matches. The CDR3 sequence is 14 residues long. Germline-derived CDR1 and CDR2 are MNHNS and SASEGT. CDR3 nucleotide sequence: TGTGCCAGCAGTGAAGGGGGACTAGCGGGTGAGCAGTACTTC. Translation: CASSEGGLAGEQYF.

This sequence joins TRBV30 and TRBJ1-1; perhaps TRBD1 as D (6 bases). CDR1 GTSNPN and CDR2 SVGIG come from the germline V gene (reference sequence). This CDR3 contains 14 residues. V was shortened by 4 bases and J by 1 base, with 13 bases between the two germline ends. The DNA of the CDR3 is TGTGCCTGGATAAGGCAGGGGTCGAACACTGAAGCTTTCTTT. It yields the protein CAWIRQGSNTEAFF.

The chain carries TRBV4-3 and TRBJ1-4; 9 bases map to TRBD1. V dropped 1 base and J dropped 8; count of bases not matched to a gene: 11. From germline, CDR1 is LGHNA and CDR2 YSLEER. The CDR3 is 17 amino acids. CDR3 protein: CASSQGLNRGQQEKLFF. In nucleotides, the CDR3 is TGCGCCAGCAGCCAAGGTCTCAACAGGGGGCAACAAGAAAAACTGTTTTTT.

This clone showed up just a few times. This chain joins TRBV3-1 (or the pseudogene TRBV3-2) and TRBJ1-3; possibly TRBD1 for D (6 bases). The CDR3 runs to 15 residues. CDR1 LGHDT and CDR2 YNNKEL come from the germline V gene (reference sequence). V lost 0 bases, J lost 4 bases, and 10 bases lay in between. DNA for the CDR3: TGTGCCAGCAGCCAAGATCTGGGGGGCGGAAACACCATATATTTT. This gives the protein CASSQDLGGGNTIYF.

The chain couples TRBV5-1 to TRBJ2-7; the D gene is possibly TRBD2 (7 bases). Germline lookup yields CDR1 SGHRS and CDR2 YFSETQ. The V end was cut by 7 bases, the J end by 5 bases, with 28 bases between. This CDR3 spans 17 amino acids. CDR3 amino acids: CASRQRRGGAQDHEQYF. The CDR3 bases are TGCGCCAGCCGACAACGAAGGGGGGGCGCACAGGATCACGAGCAGTACTTC.

The chain links TRBV6-6 to TRBJ2-1; D is ambiguous. Trimming took 5 bases from V and 4 from J, leaving 9 bases between them. This CDR3 region has 13 residues. CDR1 and CDR2 from the germline V gene are MNHNY and SVGAGI (reference sequence). CDR3 region: CASSTTRYNEQFF. The CDR3 DNA sequence: TGTGCCAGCAGTACGACAAGATACAATGAGCAGTTCTTC.

The genes are TRBV10-1 and TRBJ1-3; D gene unclear. The germline gives CDR1 WNHNN, CDR2 SYGVQD (reference sequence). This CDR3 spans 16 amino acids. V was trimmed by 3 bases and J by 0 bases, leaving 12 bases between them. The CDR3 region is CASSDAGQSSGNTIYF. DNA for the CDR3: TGCGCCAGCAGTGATGCGGGCCAGAGCTCTGGAAACACCATATATTTT.

This clone was detected only once. This chain links TRBV4-3 with TRBJ1-1, with D possibly TRBD1 on 5 matching bases. Per germline, CDR1 LGHNA and CDR2 YSLEER. Trimming removed 3 bases at V and 6 bases at J, with 11 bases between. The CDR3 sequence is 13 residues long. CDR3 DNA sequence: TGCGCCAGCAGCCATAGCCCGGGGGCTGAAGCTTTCTTT. Amino acid sequence: CASSHSPGAEAFF.

The chain couples TRBV2 to TRBJ2-1; 10 bases match TRBD2. J gave up 2 bases and V 6 bases, and 4 bases lay outside the gene matches. Germline assignment: CDR1 SNHLY and CDR2 FYNNEI. This CDR3 has 15 residues. CDR3: CASRTLAGAYNEQFF. Here the CDR3 DNA reads TGTGCCAGCAGGACCCTAGCGGGAGCCTACAATGAGCAGTTCTTC.

The chain employs TRBV27 and TRBJ1-6; weak D call: TRBD1 (6 bases). The length of the CDR3 is 19 residues. Germline V gene data show CDR1 as MNHEY and CDR2 as SMNVEV (reference sequence). The V end was cut by 0 bases, the J end by 4 bases, with 19 bases between. The CDR3 is CASSLSAGAVGSYNSPLHF. In DNA, the CDR3 is TGTGCCAGCAGTTTATCGGCAGGGGCTGTAGGTAGTTATAATTCACCCCTCCACTTT.

The chain couples TRBV28 to TRBJ2-1; perhaps TRBD2 as D (7 bases). The CDR3 has 15 residues. V shed 3 bases and J shed 8 bases, with 17 bases lying between them. Looked up from germline, CDR1 is MDHEN and CDR2 is SYDVKM. The CDR3 nucleotides are TGTGCCAGCAGTTTCTCCAACGGGGGGCGGGATGAGCAGTTCTTC. Translated: CASSFSNGGRDEQFF.

V is TRBV27 and J is TRBJ2-1; 13 positions match TRBD2. Trimming at V came to 4 bases and at J to 11 bases, leaving 8 bases not matched to a gene. Germline loops: CDR1 MNHEY, CDR2 SMNVEV (reference sequence). This CDR3 comprises 15 residues. CDR3: CASSSGLAGACKQFF. The CDR3 DNA follows: TGTGCCAGCAGTTCAGGACTAGCGGGGGCCTGTAAGCAGTTCTTC.

V gene TRBV11-1 combines with J gene TRBJ2-1; TRBD2 matches 9 bases. The germline CDR1 and CDR2 sequences are SGHAT and FQDESV (reference sequence). The CDR3 runs 16 residues. Trimming took 7 bases from V and 0 from J; bases not matched to a gene: 7. DNA of the CDR3: TGTGCCAGCATGCGGGGGGGCCACTCCTCCTACAATGAGCAGTTCTTC. Protein product: CASMRGGHSSYNEQFF.

The rearrangement joins TRBV27 to TRBJ2-7; weak D call: TRBD2 (7 bases). The CDR3 extends over 14 amino acids. The V end lost 2 bases, the J end lost 7 bases, and 15 bases lay between the germline ends. Germline CDR1 is MNHEY and CDR2 is SMNVEV (reference sequence). The CDR3 DNA reads TGTGCCAGCAGTTTACGGGGGGCTTCTGAAGAGCAGTACTTC. Amino acid sequence: CASSLRGASEEQYF.

This chain connects TRBV10-1 to TRBJ1-2; D not resolved. Trimming pared 0 bases from V and 2 bases from J, leaving 4 bases between. The CDR3 loop spans 13 amino acids. Germline-derived CDR1 and CDR2 are WNHNN and SYGVQD (reference sequence). The CDR3 DNA sequence: TGCGCCAGCAGTGAGTCCGGGAACTATGGCTACACCTTC. This encodes CASSESGNYGYTF.

This clone was seen just once. This chain uses TRBV6-2 or TRBV6-3 with TRBJ1-5, with D maybe TRBD1 (5 bases). Looked up from germline, CDR1 is MNHEY and CDR2 is SVGEGT. This CDR3 contains 13 residues. Trimming cost V 5 bases and J 7 bases, with 12 bases left between them. This CDR3 is CASSRGEGQPQHF. The CDR3 coding sequence is TGTGCCAGCAGTCGAGGGGAAGGCCAGCCCCAGCATTTT.

The chain recombines TRBV5-1 with TRBJ2-3; D perhaps matches TRBD1 (6 bases). Trimming removed 1 base from V and 2 bases from J, with 14 bases in between. This CDR3 has 16 residues. Germline assignment: CDR1 SGHRS and CDR2 YFSETQ. CDR3 DNA sequence: TGCGCCAGCAGCTTGTACCGACAGGTGGACACAGATACGCAGTATTTT. This encodes CASSLYRQVDTDTQYF.

To note about this clone: This sample also contains other DNA sequences that code for the same CDR3. The J gene is TRBJ2-2, the V gene TRBV5-1; the D gene is possibly TRBD1 (5 bases). The ends were cut back, 1 base at V and 4 bases at J, with 11 bases in the middle. The CDR3 runs to 15 residues. The germline gives CDR1 SGHRS, CDR2 YFSETQ. The CDR3 DNA follows: TGCGCCAGCAGCTTGTTGGGGCGAGGCACCGGGGAGCTGTTTTTT. Protein product: CASSLLGRGTGELFF.

This chain uses TRBV6-5 with TRBJ2-2, with TRBD2 matching over 10 bases. The J segment lost 7 bases and the V segment lost 4 bases, leaving 9 bases of the junction unmatched. The CDR3 totals 16 residues. CDR1 and CDR2 (germline): MNHEY, SVGAGI. The CDR3 nucleotides are TGTGCCAGCAGTTTCCTAGCGGGAGAGGGAAACGGGGAGCTGTTTTTT. It encodes CASSFLAGEGNGELFF.

The V call is TRBV3-1 (or the pseudogene TRBV3-2), the J call TRBJ1-1; D uncertain. V lost 3 bases to trimming and J lost 7 bases, with 12 bases between them. Germline CDR1 LGHDT, CDR2 YNNKEL (reference sequence). CDR3 size: 13 residues. The CDR3 DNA sequence: TGTGCCAGCAGCCACCCGCGGGTGGGTGAAGCTTTCTTT. This translates into CASSHPRVGEAFF.

The V and J genes are TRBV4-3 and TRBJ1-4; TRBD1 might be the D (6 bases). V was trimmed by 0 bases and J by 8 bases, leaving 13 bases between them. Per germline, CDR1 LGHNA and CDR2 YSLEER. The CDR3 has 15 amino acids. The CDR3 loop reads CASSQEGQGNEKLFF. DNA for the CDR3: TGCGCCAGCAGCCAAGAGGGGCAGGGGAACGAAAAACTGTTTTTT.

The rearrangement joins TRBV7-2 to TRBJ1-4; D perhaps matches TRBD1 (6 bases). With 1 base removed from V and 0 bases from J, the gap between germline ends came to 12 bases. The CDR3 has 17 residues. CDR1 and CDR2 from the germline V gene are SGHTA and FQGNSA. CDR3 residues: CASSLGQGWSTNEKLFF. The CDR3, as DNA: TGTGCCAGCAGCTTAGGCCAGGGGTGGTCAACTAATGAAAAACTGTTTTTT. Full variable domain (remainder filled in from reference TRBV7-2 and TRBJ1-4): GAGVSQSPSNKVTEKGKDVELRCDPISGHTALYWYRQSLGQGLEFLIYFQGNSAPDKSGLPSDRFSAERTGGSVSTLTIQRTQQEDSAVYLCASSLGQGWSTNEKLFFGSGTQLSVL.

In this sample, this clone turned up once. The chain couples TRBV30 to TRBJ1-5; D call uncertain. V lost 2 bases and J 4 bases, leaving 9 bases between the germline ends. Germline V gene lookup returns CDR1 GTSNPN and CDR2 SVGIG (reference sequence). This CDR3 contains 13 residues. CDR3 sequence (DNA): TGTGCCTGGAGTCGGCAGTCAAATCAGCCCCAGCATTTT. This gives the protein CAWSRQSNQPQHF.

The chain employs TRBV6-5 and TRBJ2-7, with 11 bases that match TRBD2. This CDR3 is 16 amino acids long. V was pared by 2 bases and J by 0 bases, with 3 bases of the junction left unmatched. Germline loops: CDR1 MNHEY, CDR2 SVGAGI. The DNA for the CDR3 is TGTGCCAGCAGTTACCGCGGACTAGCGGGCTCCTACGAGCAGTACTTC. Translated: CASSYRGLAGSYEQYF.

This sequence joins TRBV11-2 and TRBJ2-5; TRBD1 agrees at 9 bases. V lost 5 bases to trimming and J lost 8 bases; unmatched junction nucleotides: 6. The germline CDR1 and CDR2 sequences are SGHAT and FQNNGV. The CDR3 runs to 13 residues. The CDR3 DNA sequence: TGTGCCAGCAGCCTAACGGACAGGGGAACCCAGTACTTC. Translation gives CASSLTDRGTQYF.

This clone was detected only once. J is TRBJ1-2 and V is TRBV5-4; 7 bases line up with TRBD1. Per germline, CDR1 SGHNT and CDR2 YYREEE (reference sequence). J gave up 5 bases and V 4 bases, and 5 bases lay outside the gene matches. This CDR3 comprises 13 residues. CDR3 nucleotides: TGTGCCAGCAGCGAGGACAGGAGGTATGGCTACACCTTC. This translates into CASSEDRRYGYTF.

This chain links TRBV25-1 with TRBJ2-2; TRBD2 might be the D (6 bases). Germline V gene data show CDR1 as MGHDK and CDR2 as SYGVNS. This CDR3 has 14 residues. V dropped 3 bases and J dropped 3 bases, with 8 bases sitting between them. The CDR3 reads CASSELADTGELFF. DNA of the CDR3: TGTGCCAGCAGTGAGTTAGCGGACACCGGGGAGCTGTTTTTT. The full variable domain, with the rest looked up from reference TRBV25-1 and TRBJ2-2, is EADIYQTPRYLVIGTGKKITLECSQTMGHDKMYWYQQDPGMELHLIHYSYGVNSTEKGDLSSESTVSRIRTEHFPLTLESARPSHTSQYLCASSELADTGELFFGEGSRLTVL.